This T cell receptor beta chain was obtained from a study of blood T cell repertoires in COVID-19. Study-level background: There were acute and convalescent COVID-19 samples, and they came from the United States, Italy and Spain. T cells, B-cell-depleted T cells, or PBMCs supplied cDNA or gDNA.

Germline CDR1 reads SEHNR; CDR2 reads FQNEAQ (reference sequence). Trimming pared 4 bases from V and 7 bases from J, leaving 14 bases between. This CDR3 has 14 residues. Original processing notes: Estimates of nucleated cell counts were drawn from the amplification of reference gene primers. The table came from immunoSEQ multiplex PCR; TCRdb's copy has only in-frame clones and leaves some out. V and J calls and clone size follow that table, whereas D and trimming were derived from the DNA. The profile shows some 47,000 clones, around 88% of them singletons. This clone occurred once. The sequence derives from a woman aged 55-70 years with acute or convalescent COVID-19. V gene TRBV7-9 combines with J gene TRBJ1-3, with a weak D call TRBD1 (6 bases). Sequenced material: peripheral blood. The CDR3, as DNA: TGTGCCAGCAGCTCCCGGCCCCAGGGGAACACCATATATTTT. Translating it yields CASSSRPQGNTIYF.